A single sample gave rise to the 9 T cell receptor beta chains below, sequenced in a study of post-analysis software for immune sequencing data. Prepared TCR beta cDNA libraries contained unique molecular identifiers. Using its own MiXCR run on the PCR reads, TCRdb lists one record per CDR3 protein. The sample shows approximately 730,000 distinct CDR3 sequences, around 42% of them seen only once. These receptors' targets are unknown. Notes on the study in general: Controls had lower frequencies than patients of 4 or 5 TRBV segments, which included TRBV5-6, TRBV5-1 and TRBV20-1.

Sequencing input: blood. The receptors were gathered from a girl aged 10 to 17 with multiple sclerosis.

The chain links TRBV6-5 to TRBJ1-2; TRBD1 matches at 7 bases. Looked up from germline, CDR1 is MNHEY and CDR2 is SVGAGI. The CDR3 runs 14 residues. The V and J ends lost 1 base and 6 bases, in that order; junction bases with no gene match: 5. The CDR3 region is CASSYFGQGDGYTF. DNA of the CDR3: TGTGCCAGCAGTTACTTCGGGCAGGGGGATGGCTACACCTTC.

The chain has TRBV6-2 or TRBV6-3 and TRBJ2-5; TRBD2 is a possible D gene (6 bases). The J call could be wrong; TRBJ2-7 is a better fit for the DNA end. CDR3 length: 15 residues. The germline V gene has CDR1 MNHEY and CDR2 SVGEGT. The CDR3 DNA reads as TGTGCCAGCAGCCTCGATCAGCGGGCCTTCTACGAGCAGTACTTC. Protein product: CASSLDQRAFYEQYF.

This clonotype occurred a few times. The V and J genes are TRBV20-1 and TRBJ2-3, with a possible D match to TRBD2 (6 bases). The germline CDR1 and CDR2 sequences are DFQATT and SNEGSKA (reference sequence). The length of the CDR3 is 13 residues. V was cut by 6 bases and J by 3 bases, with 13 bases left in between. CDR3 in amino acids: CSAPGRATDTQYF. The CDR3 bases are TGCAGTGCACCCGGGAGAGCGACAGATACGCAGTATTTT.

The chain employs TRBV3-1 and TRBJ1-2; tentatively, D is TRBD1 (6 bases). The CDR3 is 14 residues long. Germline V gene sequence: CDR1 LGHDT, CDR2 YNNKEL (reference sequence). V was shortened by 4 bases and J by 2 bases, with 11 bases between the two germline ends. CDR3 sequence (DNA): TGTGCCAGCAGCCGGGCCAGGGGAAACTATGGCTACACCTTC. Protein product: CASSRARGNYGYTF. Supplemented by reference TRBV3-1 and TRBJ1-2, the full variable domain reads DTAVSQTPKYLVTQMGNDKSIKCEQNLGHDTMYWYKQDSKKFLKIMFSYNNKELIINETVPNRFSPKSPDKAHLNLHINSLELGDSAVYFCASSRARGNYGYTFGSGTRLTVV.

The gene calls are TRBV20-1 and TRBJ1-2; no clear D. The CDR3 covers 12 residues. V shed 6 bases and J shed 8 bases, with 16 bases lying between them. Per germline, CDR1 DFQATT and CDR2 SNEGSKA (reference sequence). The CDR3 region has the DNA TGCAGTGCCCCCCCCTCAGTATCCGGCTACACCTTC. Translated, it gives CSAPPSVSGYTF.

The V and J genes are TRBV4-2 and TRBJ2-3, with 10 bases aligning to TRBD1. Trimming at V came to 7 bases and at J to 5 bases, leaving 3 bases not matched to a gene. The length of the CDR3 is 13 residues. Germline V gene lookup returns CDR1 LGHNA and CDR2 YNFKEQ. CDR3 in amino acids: CASTRTGGDTQYF. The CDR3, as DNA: TGTGCCAGCACCAGGACAGGGGGAGATACGCAGTATTTT.

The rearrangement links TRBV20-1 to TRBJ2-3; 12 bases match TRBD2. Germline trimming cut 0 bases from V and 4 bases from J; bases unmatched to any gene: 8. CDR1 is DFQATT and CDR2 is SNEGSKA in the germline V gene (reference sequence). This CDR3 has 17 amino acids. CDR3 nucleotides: TGCAGTGCTAGAGATCCTCGACTAGCGGGAGCGTCAGATACGCAGTATTTT. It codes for CSARDPRLAGASDTQYF.

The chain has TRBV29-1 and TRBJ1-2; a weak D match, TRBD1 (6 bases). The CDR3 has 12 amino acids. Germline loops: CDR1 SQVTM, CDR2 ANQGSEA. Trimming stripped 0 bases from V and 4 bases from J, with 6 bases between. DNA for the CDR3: TGCAGCGTTGAAGAGACAGGCTATGGCTACACCTTC. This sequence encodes CSVEETGYGYTF.

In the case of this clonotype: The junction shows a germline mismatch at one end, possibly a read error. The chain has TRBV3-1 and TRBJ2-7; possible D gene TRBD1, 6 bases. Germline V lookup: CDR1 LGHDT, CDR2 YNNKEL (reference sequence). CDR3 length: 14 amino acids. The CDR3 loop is CVSSQDWDTYEQYF. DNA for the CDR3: TGTGTCAGCAGCCAAGACTGGGACACCTACGAGCAGTACTTC.